These 27 T cell receptor beta chains were sequenced from one sample in a study of T-cell reconstitution after alpha-beta-depleted transplantation in children. During its preparation, the TCRbeta library received unique molecular identifiers. TCRdb reprocessed the PCR reads with MiXCR, giving one entry per CDR3 protein. The data show 200,000 to 300,000 distinct CDR3 sequences, around 7.5% seen once. Sequenced material: PBMCs, mostly from graft donor cells, taken 180 days after TCRalphabeta/CD19-depleted stem cell transplant. The receptors stem from a male patient younger than 18 who had a stem cell transplant for acute lymphoblastic leukemia, so the T cells may come from the graft donor.

This clonotype was recorded at least ten times. This chain uses TRBV7-2 with TRBJ2-4; 7 positions match TRBD2. Germline loops: CDR1 SGHTA, CDR2 FQGNSA. Unmatched junction bases numbered 6, after V lost 0 bases and J lost 1 base. The CDR3 is 17 residues long. The CDR3 reads CASSLAGAGGAKNIQYF. In DNA, the CDR3 is TGTGCCAGCAGCTTAGCAGGGGCCGGGGGGGCCAAAAACATTCAGTACTTC.

This clonotype was detected ten times or more. The V and J genes are TRBV20-1 and TRBJ2-6; D uncertain. CDR3 length: 14 amino acids. Germline V gene sequence: CDR1 DFQATT, CDR2 SNEGSKA (reference sequence). Trimming took off 6 bases at V and 0 bases at J, with 9 bases between the two ends. The CDR3 bases are TGCAGTGCCCTGGACCACTCTGGGGCCAACGTCCTGACTTTC. Encoded protein: CSALDHSGANVLTF.

This clonotype has at least ten counts. The V call is TRBV6-1, the J call TRBJ2-1, with 10 bases aligning to TRBD1. Germline V gene data show CDR1 as MNHNS and CDR2 as SASEGT. The CDR3 has 15 amino acids. Trimming removed 4 bases from V and 6 bases from J; junction bases left unmatched: 6. The CDR3 spells CASSVSGTGANEQFF. Here the CDR3 DNA reads TGTGCCAGCAGTGTTTCCGGGACAGGGGCCAATGAGCAGTTCTTC.

This clonotype has a count of ten or more. J is TRBJ2-2 and V is TRBV13, with a tentative D call TRBD2 (6 bases). Trimming pared 6 bases from V and 7 bases from J, leaving 18 bases between. Germline V gene lookup returns CDR1 PRHDT and CDR2 FYEKMQ (reference sequence). The CDR3 consists of 15 residues. The CDR3 reads CASRTDGGVDGELFF. For the CDR3, the DNA is TGTGCCAGCAGGACGGACGGGGGAGTGGACGGGGAGCTGTTTTTT.

This clonotype was counted at least ten times. This chain links TRBV29-1 with TRBJ2-7, with D unclear. This CDR3 is 12 amino acids long. CDR1 and CDR2 from the germline V gene are SQVTM and ANQGSEA. V lost 4 bases, J lost 2 bases, and 9 bases lay in between. The CDR3 DNA reads TGCAGCGTTGTTGACTCTCCCTACGAGCAGTACTTC. Residues: CSVVDSPYEQYF.

The table lists this clonotype with many counts. The J gene is TRBJ1-2, the V gene TRBV20-1; D remains unclear. CDR3 length equals 12 residues. Trimming took 3 bases from V and 4 from J, leaving 9 bases between them. The V gene's germline CDR1 is DFQATT and CDR2 SNEGSKA (reference sequence). CDR3 protein: CSASGQSYGYTF. CDR3 DNA: TGCAGTGCTAGCGGCCAGTCCTATGGCTACACCTTC.

This clonotype was counted many times. The chain combines TRBV7-3 with TRBJ2-1; 10 bases align to TRBD2. There are 18 residues in the CDR3. The germline CDR1 and CDR2 sequences are SGHTA and FQGTGA. The V segment lost 1 base and the J segment 7 bases; nucleotides outside the gene matches: 13. CDR3 bases: TGTGCCAGCAGCTTAAGGGGGGCTAGCGGGGGTCCCGGAAATGAGCAGTTCTTC. This gives the protein CASSLRGASGGPGNEQFF.

This clonotype was seen ten or more times. The chain carries TRBV6-5 and TRBJ2-5; 9 bases are shared with TRBD1. The germline gives CDR1 MNHEY, CDR2 SVGAGI. The ends lost 6 bases at V and 4 bases at J; junction bases unmatched: 6. The CDR3 length is 14 residues. CDR3 loop: CASRRDRVRETQYF. In DNA, the CDR3 is TGTGCCAGCAGACGGGACAGGGTAAGAGAGACCCAGTACTTC.

The sample holds a few counts of this clonotype. The CDR3 loop is CASSQYQARPYEQYF. The CDR3 DNA reads as TGCGCCAGCAGCCAATATCAGGCCCGCCCCTACGAGCAGTACTTC. The chain has TRBV4-1 and TRBJ2-7; the D is unclear. The germline V gene has CDR1 MGHRA and CDR2 YSYEKL. The CDR3 runs to 15 residues. The ends were cut back, 2 bases at V and 2 bases at J, with 13 bases in the middle.

Ten or more counts support this clonotype. V gene TRBV11-2 combines with J gene TRBJ2-3; 10 bases are shared with TRBD2. V lost 5 bases and J lost 2; bases outside the gene matches: 7. There are 16 residues in the CDR3. Looked up from germline, CDR1 is SGHAT and CDR2 is FQNNGV. CDR3 nucleotides: TGTGCCAGCAGCCCGCTAGCGGGGGCTCCCACAGATACGCAGTATTTT. Translating it yields CASSPLAGAPTDTQYF.

This clonotype was picked up many times. The J gene is TRBJ1-5, the V gene TRBV18; a possible D gene is TRBD1 (5 bases). The CDR3 extends over 15 amino acids. The V end was cut by 2 bases, the J end by 5 bases, with 13 bases between. The germline gives CDR1 KGHSH, CDR2 LQKENI. The CDR3 here is CASSPSRGRDQPQHF. The CDR3 nucleotides read TGTGCCAGCTCACCAAGTAGGGGACGAGATCAGCCCCAGCATTTT.

This clonotype has ten or more counts. The rearrangement links TRBV5-1 to TRBJ2-7, with 11 bases identical to TRBD2. The CDR3 length is 16 residues. The germline gives CDR1 SGHRS, CDR2 YFSETQ. V lost 0 bases and J lost 3; bases outside the gene matches: 5. CDR3 loop: CASSLGRTSGSYEQYF. Written as DNA, the CDR3 is TGCGCCAGCAGCTTGGGACGTACTAGCGGGAGCTACGAGCAGTACTTC.

This clonotype has a count of ten or more. The chain uses TRBV28 and TRBJ2-7; unclear D gene. The CDR3 extends over 12 amino acids. Germline V CDR1 and CDR2: MDHEN, SYDVKM. V lost 10 bases and J lost 3, with 13 bases in between. This CDR3 reads CATARPFYEQYF. The CDR3 DNA is TGTGCCACCGCCCGACCGTTCTACGAGCAGTACTTC.

There are many counts of this clonotype. The chain has TRBV29-1 and TRBJ1-4, with unresolved D. The CDR3 is 13 residues long. V gave up 4 bases and J gave up 5 bases, with 11 bases separating them. Per the germline V gene, CDR1 is SQVTM and CDR2 is ANQGSEA. The CDR3 nucleotides are TGCAGCGTTGCGCCGGGGTTAAATGAAAAACTGTTTTTT. It codes for CSVAPGLNEKLFF.

This clonotype has at least ten counts. The rearrangement links TRBV7-9 to TRBJ2-2, with a weak D call TRBD2 (5 bases). Trimming stripped 5 bases from V and 2 bases from J, with 15 bases between. The germline V gene encodes CDR1 SEHNR and CDR2 FQNEAQ (reference sequence). CDR3 length equals 16 residues. CDR3 protein: CASSLSGTDNTGELFF. The CDR3 DNA is TGTGCCAGCAGCCTCAGCGGAACCGACAACACCGGGGAGCTGTTTTTT.

Many counts were recorded for this clonotype. V is TRBV5-1 and J is TRBJ2-7; D call uncertain. CDR1 and CDR2 (germline): SGHRS, YFSETQ. Between the trimmed V and J ends, which lost 3 bases and 0 bases, there was a span of 7 bases. CDR3 size: 13 residues. Here the CDR3 reads CASSSSPSYEQYF. CDR3 sequence (DNA): TGCGCCAGCAGCTCCTCGCCCTCCTACGAGCAGTACTTC.

This clonotype was observed a handful of times. This sequence joins TRBV18 and TRBJ2-3; D uncertain. The germline gives CDR1 KGHSH, CDR2 LQKENI. The CDR3 totals 15 residues. Trimming stripped 3 bases from V and 3 bases from J, with 13 bases between. The CDR3 DNA follows: TGTGCCAGCTCACCTCTAGTAACTGGGACAGATACGCAGTATTTT. As protein: CASSPLVTGTDTQYF.

This clonotype was seen ten or more times. This chain joins TRBV12-3 or TRBV12-4 and TRBJ2-7; 14 bases agree with TRBD2. Trimming cost V 4 bases and J 3 bases; bases outside gene matches: 2. CDR3 length: 15 amino acids. The CDR3 nucleotides read TGTGCCAGCAGTTCCGGACTAGCGGGAGGCTACGAGCAGTACTTC. It encodes CASSSGLAGGYEQYF.

The table lists this clonotype with many counts. The V gene is TRBV7-3, the J gene TRBJ1-2, with D possibly TRBD1 on 5 matching bases. This CDR3 contains 14 residues. Germline V gene sequence: CDR1 SGHTA, CDR2 FQGTGA. V lost 5 bases to trimming and J lost 2 bases, with 12 bases between them. The CDR3: CASSPTPGNYGYTF. The CDR3 DNA follows: TGTGCCAGCAGCCCCACACCAGGGAACTATGGCTACACCTTC.

The J gene is TRBJ2-1, the V gene TRBV27; D may be TRBD2 (5 bases). Germline CDR1 MNHEY, CDR2 SMNVEV (reference sequence). The ends were cut back, 5 bases at V and 4 bases at J, with 18 bases in the middle. The length of the CDR3 is 16 residues. CDR3 loop: CASSGRLSGGYNEQFF. DNA for the CDR3: TGTGCCAGCAGTGGCCGACTGAGCGGAGGTTACAATGAGCAGTTCTTC.

This clonotype was recorded at least ten times. The chain links TRBV29-1 to TRBJ2-7; 11 positions match TRBD1. The CDR3 runs to 14 residues. CDR1 and CDR2 (germline): SQVTM, ANQGSEA. Unmatched junction bases numbered 6, after V lost 4 bases and J lost 4 bases. The CDR3 here is CSVAGTGGSYEQYF. The CDR3 DNA is TGCAGCGTTGCCGGGACAGGGGGTTCATACGAGCAGTACTTC.

There are many counts of this clonotype. The chain uses TRBV29-1 and TRBJ2-1, with 8 bases aligning to TRBD2. Germline-derived CDR1 and CDR2 are SQVTM and ANQGSEA. Trimming took 5 bases from V and 3 from J; bases not matched to a gene: 6. This CDR3 spans 14 amino acids. The DNA for the CDR3 is TGCAGCGTTTTTAGCGGGAACCTCTACAATGAGCAGTTCTTC. Amino acid sequence: CSVFSGNLYNEQFF.

This clonotype was counted ten times or more. The genes are TRBV24-1 and TRBJ2-1; D may be TRBD1 (6 bases). Germline-derived CDR1 and CDR2 are KGHDR and SFDVKD. The ends were cut back, 9 bases at V and 0 bases at J, with 8 bases in the middle. This CDR3 is 13 amino acids long. In nucleotides, the CDR3 is TGTGCCACCGGACAGAGCTCCTACAATGAGCAGTTCTTC. Protein sequence: CATGQSSYNEQFF.

This clonotype was recorded at least ten times. The chain links TRBV5-1 to TRBJ1-1, with 8 bases fitting TRBD1. After removal of 3 bases from V and 0 bases from J, the junction contained 1 base not matched to a gene. There are 14 residues in the CDR3. The germline gives CDR1 SGHRS, CDR2 YFSETQ. CDR3 residues: CASSWTGMNTEAFF. In DNA, the CDR3 is TGCGCCAGCAGCTGGACAGGGATGAACACTGAAGCTTTCTTT.

This clonotype was observed many times. The chain links TRBV27 to TRBJ1-2, with 7 nucleotides matching TRBD1. The CDR3 extends over 13 amino acids. In germline, CDR1 is MNHEY, CDR2 SMNVEV (reference sequence). The V segment lost 4 bases and the J segment 3 bases; nucleotides outside the gene matches: 2. The CDR3, as DNA: TGTGCCAGCAGTTACAGGGGTGACTATGGCTACACCTTC. This codes for CASSYRGDYGYTF.

On this clonotype: A much bigger clone sits one base away, suggesting this may be a read error. The V and J genes are TRBV12-5 and TRBJ2-6; unclear D gene. The germline V and J ends were trimmed by 5 bases and 6 bases, with 8 bases remaining between them. Germline V gives CDR1 LGHNT, CDR2 FRNRAP. The CDR3 has 13 amino acids. The CDR3 loop reads CASGVLVANVLTF. The CDR3 DNA is TGTGCTAGTGGTGTGCTGGTGGCCAACGTCCTGACTTTC. Full variable domain (missing parts from reference TRBV12-5 and TRBJ2-6): DARVTQTPRHKVTEMGQEVTMRCQPILGHNTVFWYRQTMMQGLELLAYFRNRAPLDDSGMPKDRFSAEMPDATLATLKIQPSEPRDSAVYFCASGVLVANVLTFGAGSRLTVL.

Ten or more counts support this clonotype. V gene TRBV7-2 combines with J gene TRBJ2-7; 7 positions agree with TRBD1. The CDR3 consists of 14 residues. Germline trimming cut 5 bases from V and 4 bases from J; bases unmatched to any gene: 8. Germline assignment: CDR1 SGHTA and CDR2 FQGNSA. The chain's CDR3 is CASSRRDSAYEQYF. The CDR3 DNA follows: TGTGCCAGCAGCCGCCGGGACAGCGCATACGAGCAGTACTTC. The complete variable domain, with remaining parts taken from reference TRBV7-2 and TRBJ2-7, reads GAGVSQSPSNKVTEKGKDVELRCDPISGHTALYWYRQSLGQGLEFLIYFQGNSAPDKSGLPSDRFSAERTGGSVSTLTIQRTQQEDSAVYLCASSRRDSAYEQYFGPGTRLTVT.